The clone carrying this T cell receptor beta chain was observed many times. Amplification yielded TCR beta CDR3 regions, with RNA transcripts as the source. First-round RT-PCR with HTBI primers amplified the TCR CDR3 region. From the multiplex PCR reads, TCRdb called clonotypes with MiXCR, one entry per CDR3 protein. This table has 300,000 to 450,000 distinct CDR3 sequences, about 15% appearing once. The sample originates from a study of T cells in Graves' hyperthyroidism and ophthalmopathy. CDR1 is SNHLY, CDR2 FYNNEI, per germline. The length of the CDR3 is 13 residues. Trimming took off 9 bases at V and 10 bases at J, with 16 bases between the two ends. Newly diagnosed patients aged 18 to 65 had hyperthyroidism of under 2 months' duration. Sampled blood dates from first hyperthyroidism diagnosis, and it precedes any ophthalmopathy symptoms. The PBMCs studied were ones that came from 10 ml fresh peripheral blood.

This receptor was taken from a woman aged 25 to 39 with Graves' hyperthyroidism that later progressed to Graves' ophthalmopathy. Sequenced sample: blood. The rearrangement joins TRBV2 to TRBJ1-6; D is unclear. The DNA of the CDR3 is TGTGCCAGTTTCCGACGGGGTTGGTCACCCCTCCACTTT. This codes for CASFRRGWSPLHF.